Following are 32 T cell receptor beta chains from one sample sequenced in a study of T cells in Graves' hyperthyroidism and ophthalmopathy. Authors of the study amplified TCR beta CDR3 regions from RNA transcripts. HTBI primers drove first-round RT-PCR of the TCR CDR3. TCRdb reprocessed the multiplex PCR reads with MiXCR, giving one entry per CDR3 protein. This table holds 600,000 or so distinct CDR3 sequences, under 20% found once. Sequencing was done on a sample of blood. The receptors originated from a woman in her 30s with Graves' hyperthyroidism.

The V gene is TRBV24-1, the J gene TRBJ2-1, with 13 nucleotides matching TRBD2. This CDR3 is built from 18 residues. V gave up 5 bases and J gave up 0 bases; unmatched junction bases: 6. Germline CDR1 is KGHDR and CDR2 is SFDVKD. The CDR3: CATSVTSGRASSYNEQFF. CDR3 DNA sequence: TGTGCCACCAGTGTAACTAGCGGGAGGGCCAGCTCCTACAATGAGCAGTTCTTC.

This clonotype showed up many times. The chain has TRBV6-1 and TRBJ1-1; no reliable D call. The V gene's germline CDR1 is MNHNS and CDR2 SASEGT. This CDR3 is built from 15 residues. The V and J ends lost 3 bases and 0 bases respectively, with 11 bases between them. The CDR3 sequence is CASSEVAVMNTEAFF. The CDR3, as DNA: TGTGCCAGCAGTGAGGTGGCCGTGATGAACACTGAAGCTTTCTTT.

The CDR3 DNA is TGCAGCGGCCGGGACAGGGAAGTTTCACCCCTCCACTTT. Residues: CSGRDREVSPLHF. The genes are TRBV20-1 and TRBJ1-6; TRBD1 agrees at 9 bases. Germline V gives CDR1 DFQATT, CDR2 SNEGSKA (reference sequence). This CDR3 contains 13 residues.

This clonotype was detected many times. Written as DNA, the CDR3 is TGTGCCAGCAGTGGGCCGCTGGTGACAGTAGCGGAGCTACCCGCGAACACCGGGGAGCTGTTTTTT. This translates into CASSGPLVTVAELPANTGELFF. The chain has TRBV28 and TRBJ2-2; D is possibly TRBD2 (6 bases). The V gene's germline CDR1 is MDHEN and CDR2 SYDVKM. With 5 bases removed from V and 0 bases from J, the gap between germline ends came to 31 bases. The CDR3 loop spans 22 amino acids.

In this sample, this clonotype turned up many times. Here the CDR3 DNA reads TGTGCCAGCAGTTTATGGCTAGCGGGGGACAATGAGCAGTTCTTC. It codes for CASSLWLAGDNEQFF. The V gene is TRBV27, the J gene TRBJ2-1; 10 nucleotides agree with TRBD2. V lost 1 base, J lost 5 bases, and 2 bases stayed unmatched. Per germline, CDR1 MNHEY and CDR2 SMNVEV (reference sequence). The CDR3 spans 15 residues.

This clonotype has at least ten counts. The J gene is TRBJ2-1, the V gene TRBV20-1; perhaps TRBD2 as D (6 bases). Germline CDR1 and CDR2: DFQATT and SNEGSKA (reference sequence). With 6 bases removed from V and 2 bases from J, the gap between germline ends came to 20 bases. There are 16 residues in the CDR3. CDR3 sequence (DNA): TGCAGTGCAACCCCTCTAGCGACACTTGCCTACAATGAGCAGTTCTTC. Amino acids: CSATPLATLAYNEQFF.

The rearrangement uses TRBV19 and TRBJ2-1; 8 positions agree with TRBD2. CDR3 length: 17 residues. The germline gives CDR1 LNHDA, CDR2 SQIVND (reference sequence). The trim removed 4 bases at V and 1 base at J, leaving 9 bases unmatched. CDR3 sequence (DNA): TGTGCCAGTAGTACCATGAGTAGCGGGACTTCCTACAATGAGCAGTTCTTC. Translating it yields CASSTMSSGTSYNEQFF.

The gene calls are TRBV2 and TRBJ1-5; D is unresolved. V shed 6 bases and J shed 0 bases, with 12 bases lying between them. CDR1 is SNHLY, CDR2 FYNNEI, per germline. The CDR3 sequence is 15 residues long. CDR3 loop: CASRAEGLSNQPQHF. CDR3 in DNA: TGTGCCAGCAGAGCAGAGGGCCTTAGCAATCAGCCCCAGCATTTT.

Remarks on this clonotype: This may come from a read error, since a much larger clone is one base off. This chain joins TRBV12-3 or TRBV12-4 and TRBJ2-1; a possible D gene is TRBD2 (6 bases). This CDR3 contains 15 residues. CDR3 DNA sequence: TGTACCAGCAGTGCCGGGAGCTTCAACTACAATGAGCAGTTCTTC. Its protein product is CTSSAGSFNYNEQFF.

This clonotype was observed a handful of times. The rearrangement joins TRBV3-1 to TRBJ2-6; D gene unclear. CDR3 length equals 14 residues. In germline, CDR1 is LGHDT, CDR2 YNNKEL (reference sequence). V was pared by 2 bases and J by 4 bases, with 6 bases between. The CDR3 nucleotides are TGTGCCAGCAGCCAAAGGACGGGGGCCAACGTCCTGACTTTC. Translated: CASSQRTGANVLTF. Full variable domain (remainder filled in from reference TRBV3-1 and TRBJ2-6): DTAVSQTPKYLVTQMGNDKSIKCEQNLGHDTMYWYKQDSKKFLKIMFSYNNKELIINETVPNRFSPKSPDKAHLNLHINSLELGDSAVYFCASSQRTGANVLTFGAGSRLTVL.

The CDR3 DNA reads as TGTGCCAGCAGTTTAGGAAACTGCAACAGGGGGCGAGGTGAAAAACTGTTTTTT. This translates into CASSLGNCNRGRGEKLFF. The chain joins TRBV27 to TRBJ1-4; 9 bases are shared with TRBD1. V lost 2 bases and J lost 7; bases outside the gene matches: 14. CDR1 is MNHEY, CDR2 SMNVEV, per germline (reference sequence). The CDR3 contains 18 residues.

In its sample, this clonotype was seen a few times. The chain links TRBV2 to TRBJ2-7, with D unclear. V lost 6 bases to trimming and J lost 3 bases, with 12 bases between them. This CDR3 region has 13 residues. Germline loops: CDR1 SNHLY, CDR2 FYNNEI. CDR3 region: CASRSPLNYEQYF. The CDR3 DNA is TGTGCCAGCAGGTCCCCTCTAAACTACGAGCAGTACTTC.

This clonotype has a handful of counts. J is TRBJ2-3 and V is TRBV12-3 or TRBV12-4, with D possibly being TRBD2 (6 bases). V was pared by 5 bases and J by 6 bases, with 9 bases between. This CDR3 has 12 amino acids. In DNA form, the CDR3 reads TGTGCCAGCAGTATTAGCGGTGATACGCAGTATTTT. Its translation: CASSISGDTQYF.

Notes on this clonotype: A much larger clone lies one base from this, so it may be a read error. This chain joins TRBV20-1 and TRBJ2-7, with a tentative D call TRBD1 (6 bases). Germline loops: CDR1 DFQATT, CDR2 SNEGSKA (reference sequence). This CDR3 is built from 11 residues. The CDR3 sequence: CSASHRDEQCF. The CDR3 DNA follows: TGCAGTGCTAGCCACAGGGACGAGCAGTGCTTC.

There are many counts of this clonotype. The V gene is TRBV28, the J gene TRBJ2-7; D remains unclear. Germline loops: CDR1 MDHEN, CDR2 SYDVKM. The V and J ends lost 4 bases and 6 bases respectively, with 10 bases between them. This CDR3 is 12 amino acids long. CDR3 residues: CASSSQIGEQYF. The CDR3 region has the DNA TGTGCCAGCAGTTCCCAGATTGGCGAGCAGTACTTC.

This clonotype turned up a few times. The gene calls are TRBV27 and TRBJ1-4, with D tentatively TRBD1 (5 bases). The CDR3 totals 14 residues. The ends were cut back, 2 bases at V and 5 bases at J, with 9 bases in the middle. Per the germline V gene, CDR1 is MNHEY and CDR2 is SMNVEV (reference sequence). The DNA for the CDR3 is TGTGCCAGCAGTTTAAGACGGACAAATGAAAAACTGTTTTTT. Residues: CASSLRRTNEKLFF.

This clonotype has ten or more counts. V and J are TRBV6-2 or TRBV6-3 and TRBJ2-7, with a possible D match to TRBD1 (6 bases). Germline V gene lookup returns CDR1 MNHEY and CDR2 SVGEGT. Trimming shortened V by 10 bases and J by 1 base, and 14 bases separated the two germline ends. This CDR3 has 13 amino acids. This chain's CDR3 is CAISGTNSYEQYF. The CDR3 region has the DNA TGTGCCATTTCCGGGACAAATTCCTACGAGCAGTACTTC.

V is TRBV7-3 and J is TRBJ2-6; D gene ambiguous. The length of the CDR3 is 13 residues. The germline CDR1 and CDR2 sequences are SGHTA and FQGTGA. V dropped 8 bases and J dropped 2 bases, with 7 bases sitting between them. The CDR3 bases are TGTGCCAGCGACCGACCTGGGGCCAACGTCCTGACTTTC. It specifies CASDRPGANVLTF.

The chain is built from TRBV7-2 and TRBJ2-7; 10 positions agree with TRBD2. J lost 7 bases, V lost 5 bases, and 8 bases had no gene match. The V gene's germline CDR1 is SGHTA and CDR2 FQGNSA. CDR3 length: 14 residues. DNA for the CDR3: TGTGCCAGCAGCCGAACTAGCGGGACGTTTGAGCAGTACTTC. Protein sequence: CASSRTSGTFEQYF.

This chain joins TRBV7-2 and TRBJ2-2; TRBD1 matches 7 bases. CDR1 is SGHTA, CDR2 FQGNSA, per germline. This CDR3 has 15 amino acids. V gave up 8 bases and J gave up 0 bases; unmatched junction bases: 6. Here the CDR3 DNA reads TGTGCCAGCCCGCCTGGACAGGCGAACACCGGGGAGCTGTTTTTT. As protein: CASPPGQANTGELFF.

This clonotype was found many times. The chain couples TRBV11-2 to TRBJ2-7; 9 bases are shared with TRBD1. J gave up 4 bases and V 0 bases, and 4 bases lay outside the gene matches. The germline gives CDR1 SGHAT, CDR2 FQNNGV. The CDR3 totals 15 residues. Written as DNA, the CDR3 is TGTGCCAGCAGCTTAGACCGGACAGGGGCTTACGAGCAGTACTTC. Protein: CASSLDRTGAYEQYF. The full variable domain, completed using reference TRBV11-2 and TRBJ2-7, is EAGVAQSPRYKIIEKRQSVAFWCNPISGHATLYWYQQILGQGPKLLIQFQNNGVVDDSQLPKDRFSAERLKGVDSTLKIQPAKLEDSAVYLCASSLDRTGAYEQYFGPGTRLTVT.

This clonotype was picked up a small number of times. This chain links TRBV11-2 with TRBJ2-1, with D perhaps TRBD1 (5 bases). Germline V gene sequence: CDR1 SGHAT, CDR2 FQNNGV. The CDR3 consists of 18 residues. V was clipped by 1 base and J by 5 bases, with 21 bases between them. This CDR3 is CASSLAVARGRQDNEQFF. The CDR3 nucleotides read TGTGCCAGCAGCTTAGCTGTTGCTAGGGGCCGCCAGGACAATGAGCAGTTCTTC. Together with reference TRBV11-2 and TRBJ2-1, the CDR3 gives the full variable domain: EAGVAQSPRYKIIEKRQSVAFWCNPISGHATLYWYQQILGQGPKLLIQFQNNGVVDDSQLPKDRFSAERLKGVDSTLKIQPAKLEDSAVYLCASSLAVARGRQDNEQFFGPGTRLTVL.

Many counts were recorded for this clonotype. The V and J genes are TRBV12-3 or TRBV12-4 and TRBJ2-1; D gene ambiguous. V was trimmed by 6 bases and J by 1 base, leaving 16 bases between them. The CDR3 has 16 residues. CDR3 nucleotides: TGTGCCAGCAGCCCCTGGGCGCCTGGTTCCTACAATGAGCAGTTCTTC. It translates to CASSPWAPGSYNEQFF.

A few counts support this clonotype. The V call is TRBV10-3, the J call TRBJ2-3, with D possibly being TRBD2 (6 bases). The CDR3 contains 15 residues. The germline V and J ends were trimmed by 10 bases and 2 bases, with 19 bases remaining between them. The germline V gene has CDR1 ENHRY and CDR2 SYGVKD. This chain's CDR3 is CATRPPPGLTDTQYF. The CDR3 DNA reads TGTGCCACCCGCCCCCCCCCGGGACTCACAGATACGCAGTATTTT.

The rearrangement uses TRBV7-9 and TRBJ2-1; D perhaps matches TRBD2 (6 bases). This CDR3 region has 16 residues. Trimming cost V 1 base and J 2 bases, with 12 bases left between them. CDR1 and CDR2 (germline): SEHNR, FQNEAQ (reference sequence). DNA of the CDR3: TGTGCCAGCAGCTTAGTGGGGGGAGAAACCTACAATGAGCAGTTCTTC. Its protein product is CASSLVGGETYNEQFF.

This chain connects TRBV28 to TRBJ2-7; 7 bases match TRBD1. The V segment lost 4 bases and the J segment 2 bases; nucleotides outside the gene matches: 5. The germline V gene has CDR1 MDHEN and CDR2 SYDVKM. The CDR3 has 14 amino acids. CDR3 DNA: TGTGCCAGCAGTTCCGGGACAGCAACCTACGAGCAGTACTTC. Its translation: CASSSGTATYEQYF.

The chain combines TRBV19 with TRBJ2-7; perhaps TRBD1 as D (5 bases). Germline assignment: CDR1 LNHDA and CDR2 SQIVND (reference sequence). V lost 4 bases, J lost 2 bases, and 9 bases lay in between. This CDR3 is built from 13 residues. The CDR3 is CASSNDRTYEQYF. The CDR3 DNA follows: TGTGCCAGTAGTAACGACAGAACCTACGAGCAGTACTTC.

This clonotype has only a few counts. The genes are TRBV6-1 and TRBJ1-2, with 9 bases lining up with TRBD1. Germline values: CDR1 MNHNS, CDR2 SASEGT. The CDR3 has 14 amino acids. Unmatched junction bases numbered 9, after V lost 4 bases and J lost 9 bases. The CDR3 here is CASSVGQGKYSYTF. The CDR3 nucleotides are TGTGCCAGCAGTGTCGGACAGGGGAAATATAGCTACACCTTC.

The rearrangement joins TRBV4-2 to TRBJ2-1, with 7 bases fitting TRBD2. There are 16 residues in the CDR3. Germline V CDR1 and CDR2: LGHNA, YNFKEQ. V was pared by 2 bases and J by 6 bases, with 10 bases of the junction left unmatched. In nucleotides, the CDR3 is TGTGCCAGCAGCCAACACAGACTAGCCGACGGCAATGAGCAGTTCTTC. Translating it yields CASSQHRLADGNEQFF.

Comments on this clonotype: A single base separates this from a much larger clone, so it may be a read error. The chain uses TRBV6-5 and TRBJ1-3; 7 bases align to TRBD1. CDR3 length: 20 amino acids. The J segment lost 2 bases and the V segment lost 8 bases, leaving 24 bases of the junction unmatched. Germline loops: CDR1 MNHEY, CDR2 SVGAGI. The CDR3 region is CASGLPVGRGIKATGNTIYF. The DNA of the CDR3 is TGTGCCAGCGGTCTACCCGTGGGCAGGGGGATCAAGGCTACTGGAAACACCATATATTTT.

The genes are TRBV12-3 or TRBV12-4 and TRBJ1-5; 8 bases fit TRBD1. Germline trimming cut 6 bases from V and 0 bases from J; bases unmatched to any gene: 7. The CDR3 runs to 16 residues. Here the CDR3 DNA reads TGTGCCAGCAGACCCGGGACAGGAGGTAGCAATCAGCCCCAGCATTTT. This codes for CASRPGTGGSNQPQHF.

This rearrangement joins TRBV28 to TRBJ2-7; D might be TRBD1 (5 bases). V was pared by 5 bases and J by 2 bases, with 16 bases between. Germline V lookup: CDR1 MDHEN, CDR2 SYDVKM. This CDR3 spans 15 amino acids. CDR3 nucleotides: TGTGCCAGCAGTCCCCCCAGGGTTGGGCCCTACGAGCAGTACTTC. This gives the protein CASSPPRVGPYEQYF. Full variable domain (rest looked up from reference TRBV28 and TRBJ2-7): DVKVTQSSRYLVKRTGEKVFLECVQDMDHENMFWYRQDPGLGLRLIYFSYDVKMKEKGDIPEGYSVSREKKERFSLILESASTNQTSMYLCASSPPRVGPYEQYFGPGTRLTVT.